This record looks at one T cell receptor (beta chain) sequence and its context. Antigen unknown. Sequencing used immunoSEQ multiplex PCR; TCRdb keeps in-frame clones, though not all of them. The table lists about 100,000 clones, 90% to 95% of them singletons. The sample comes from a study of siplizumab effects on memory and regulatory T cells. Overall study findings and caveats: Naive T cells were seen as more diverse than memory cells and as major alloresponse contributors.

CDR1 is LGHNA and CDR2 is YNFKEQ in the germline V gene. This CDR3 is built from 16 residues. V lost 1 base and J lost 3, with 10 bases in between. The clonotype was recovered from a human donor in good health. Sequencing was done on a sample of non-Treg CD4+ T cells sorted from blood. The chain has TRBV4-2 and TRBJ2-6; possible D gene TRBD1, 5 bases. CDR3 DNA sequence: TGTGCCAGCAGCCAAGCCCGGACAATTGGGGCCAACGTCCTGACTTTC. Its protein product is CASSQARTIGANVLTF.